A selection of T cell receptor beta chains follows, all from one sample in a study of CD8 T cells in ankylosing spondylitis. TCRdb processed the 5' RACE reads anew with MiXCR; each CDR3 protein has one entry. The repertoire holds roughly 250,000 distinct CDR3 sequences, about 10% seen once, with 2.6% in the top ten. The sample was blood, either unsorted or a sorted T cell fraction (not recorded which). The receptor source for this set is a male donor with ankylosing spondylitis or in good health (not recorded which). Each CDR3 is given with its conserved first and last residue. The D gene is left open where the match is weak. Where a row states a size, it is once, few, many or the class of an expanded clone; other rows omit it.

>TRBJ2-2|TRBD1|-|16|TRBV6-1
CASSRGTGANTGELFF
TGTGCCAGCAGCCGGGGGACAGGGGCGAACACCGGGGAGCTGTTTTTT
>TRBJ2-2|-|many|14|TRBV6-5
CASSYQSSDGELFF
TGTGCCAGCAGTTACCAATCTAGTGACGGGGAGCTGTTTTTT
>TRBJ2-7|-|many|14|TRBV12-3/TRBV12-4
CASSLALKSYEQYF
TGTGCCAGCAGTTTAGCGCTAAAGAGCTACGAGCAGTACTTC
>TRBJ1-3|-|few|12|TRBV7-9
CASSQDRDTIYF
TGTGCCAGCAGCCAGGACAGAGACACCATATATTTT
>TRBJ1-2|-|many|10|TRBV20-1
CSGAAGGYTF
TGCAGTGGAGCGGCGGGAGGCTACACCTTC
>TRBJ1-1|-|-|13|TRBV5-1
CASRRGGSTEAFF
TGCGCCAGCAGACGAGGAGGAAGCACTGAAGCTTTCTTT
>TRBJ2-7|TRBD2|-|15|TRBV4-2
CASSYIAGGKYEQYF
TGTGCCAGCAGCTACATAGCGGGAGGGAAGTACGAGCAGTACTTC
>TRBJ2-5|TRBD2|many|17|TRBV5-1
CASSLRRTSGFQETQYF
TGCGCCAGCAGCTTGAGGCGGACTAGCGGGTTCCAAGAGACCCAGTACTTC
>TRBJ2-5|-|few|14|TRBV6-1
CASSDPTVGETQYF
TGTGCCAGCAGTGACCCGACAGTCGGGGAGACCCAGTACTTC
>TRBJ1-2|-|few|11|TRBV30
CAWISLYGYTF
TGTGCCTGGATTTCATTGTATGGCTACACCTTC
>TRBJ1-6|-|many|15|TRBV6-1
CASSDLGRGDSPLHF
TGTGCCAGCAGCGACCTCGGCAGGGGTGATTCACCCCTCCACTTT
>TRBJ2-7|TRBD1|-|13|TRBV19
CASSPTTGYEQYF
TGTGCCAGTAGTCCCACGACAGGGTACGAGCAGTACTTC
>TRBJ1-2|TRBD1|many|15|TRBV5-1
CASSTGQGIVEGYTF
TGCGCCAGCAGCACCGGACAGGGGATAGTAGAGGGCTACACCTTC
>TRBJ2-7|-|many|13|TRBV30
CAWSAVLYYEQYF
TGTGCCTGGAGTGCCGTACTCTACTACGAGCAGTACTTC
>TRBJ2-1|TRBD2|-|17|TRBV20-1
CCAREPRLASGPNEQFF
TGCTGCGCTAGAGAGCCGCGACTGGCTAGCGGCCCCAATGAGCAGTTCTTC
>TRBJ2-7|-|many|15|TRBV5-1
CASSLATGDPYEQYF
TGCGCCAGCAGCTTGGCAACGGGGGACCCCTACGAGCAGTACTTC
>TRBJ2-7|-|many|12|TRBV5-5
CASSLVSYEQYF
TGTGCCAGCAGCTTGGTTAGCTACGAGCAGTACTTC
>TRBJ2-3|TRBD1|-|16|TRBV18
CASSPVRDRGTDTQYF
TGTGCCAGCTCACCAGTGCGGGACAGGGGTACAGATACGCAGTATTTT
>TRBJ2-2|-|many|14|TRBV5-1
CASSPAEHTGELFF
TGCGCCAGCAGCCCCGCAGAGCACACCGGGGAGCTGTTTTTT
>TRBJ2-2|TRBD2|-|15|TRBV3-1
CASRRGGASTGELFF
TGTGCCAGCAGACGCGGGGGGGCCAGCACCGGGGAGCTGTTTTTT
>TRBJ2-5|-|many|15|TRBV4-1
CASSQEASFQETQYF
TGCGCCAGCAGCCAAGAGGCCAGCTTCCAAGAGACCCAGTACTTC
>TRBJ1-5|TRBD1|many|14|TRBV5-1
CASSLTGGGQPQHF
TGCGCCAGCAGCCTGACAGGGGGAGGTCAGCCCCAGCATTTT
>TRBJ2-3|TRBD2|many|16|TRBV3-1
CASSWDPRGARDTQYF
TGTGCCAGCAGCTGGGACCCGCGGGGGGCCCGCGATACGCAGTATTTT
>TRBJ2-5|TRBD1|many|13|TRBV6-1
CASSVNRGETQYF
TGTGCCAGCAGTGTGAACAGGGGTGAGACCCAGTACTTC
>TRBJ2-5|-|many|16|TRBV4-2
CASSQGSRAAIETQYF
TGTGCCAGCAGCCAAGGGTCTAGAGCCGCCATAGAGACCCAGTACTTC
>TRBJ2-7|TRBD1|many|14|TRBV20-1
CSALKTGNRDEQYF
TGCAGTGCCCTTAAGACAGGGAATAGGGACGAGCAGTACTTC
>TRBJ1-1|-|many|15|TRBV5-1
CASSSGTLTNTEAFF
TGCGCCAGCAGCTCCGGGACTCTGACTAACACTGAAGCTTTCTTT
>TRBJ1-2|-|few|14|TRBV5-1
CASSLADPSRGYTF
TGCGCCAGCAGCTTGGCCGACCCTAGCCGTGGCTACACCTTC
>TRBJ1-2|-|many|14|TRBV7-2
CASSLEGVMRGYTF
TGTGCCAGCAGCTTAGAAGGGGTGATGCGGGGCTACACCTTC
>TRBJ2-3|-|few|12|TRBV20-1
CSARLGADTQYF
TGCAGTGCTAGACTAGGGGCAGATACGCAGTATTTT
>TRBJ2-7|TRBD1|many|13|TRBV29-1
CSFSGTGPYEQYF
TGCAGCTTCTCAGGGACAGGGCCCTACGAGCAGTACTTC
>TRBJ2-3|-|many|15|TRBV24-1
CATSAHGRSGDTQYF
TGTGCCACCAGTGCCCACGGGAGATCAGGAGATACGCAGTATTTT
>TRBJ2-1|-|many|13|TRBV6-5
CASSYSGPWEQFF
TGTGCCAGCAGTTACTCTGGACCGTGGGAGCAGTTCTTC
>TRBJ2-1|TRBD2|-|15|TRBV2
CASSGSSGGRDEQFF
TGTGCCAGCAGTGGCTCTAGCGGGGGGAGGGATGAGCAGTTCTTC
>TRBJ1-5|-|many|16|TRBV6-2/TRBV6-3
CASSYSRALTHQPQHF
TGTGCCAGCAGTTATTCCCGGGCCCTTACCCATCAGCCCCAGCATTTT
>TRBJ2-2|-|few|14|TRBV27
CASSLGLDTGELFF
TGTGCCAGCAGTTTAGGCCTCGACACCGGGGAGCTGTTTTTT
>TRBJ1-2|-|many|15|TRBV7-2
CASSPGGRANYGYTF
TGTGCCAGCAGCCCGGGGGGGAGGGCCAACTATGGCTACACCTTC
>TRBJ1-1|-|many|15|TRBV5-1
CASSLQGFPNTEAFF
TGCGCCAGCAGCTTGCAGGGTTTCCCGAACACTGAAGCTTTCTTT
>TRBJ1-2|-|-|14|TRBV7-9
CASSPVAGNYGYTF
TGTGCCAGCAGCCCAGTCGCCGGGAACTATGGCTACACCTTC
>TRBJ2-1|TRBD1|many|15|TRBV24-1
CATSPGGASYNEQFF
TGTGCCACCAGTCCAGGGGGCGCCTCCTACAATGAGCAGTTCTTC
>TRBJ2-2|-|many|18|TRBV4-1
CASSQEGIKQGYHGELFF
TGCGCCAGCAGCCAAGAAGGAATAAAACAGGGTTATCACGGGGAGCTGTTTTTT
>TRBJ2-2|TRBD2|many|19|TRBV11-2
CASSLTVGPGLGSAGELFF
TGTGCCAGCAGCTTAACTGTGGGTCCGGGACTAGGTTCCGCCGGGGAGCTGTTTTTT
>TRBJ2-7|-|many|14|TRBV4-2
CASSQDPDRYEQYF
TGTGCCAGCAGCCAAGATCCTGACCGCTACGAGCAGTACTTC
>TRBJ2-3|-|many|15|TRBV19
CASKEGGRSTDTQYF
TGTGCCAGTAAAGAAGGGGGGCGATCCACAGATACGCAGTATTTT
>TRBJ2-2|TRBD2|many|15|TRBV10-3
CAISELAENTGELFF
TGTGCCATCAGTGAGCTAGCGGAGAACACCGGGGAGCTGTTTTTT
>TRBJ2-1|-|many|16|TRBV20-1
CSARDWGGATYNEQFF
TGCAGTGCTAGAGATTGGGGCGGAGCTACCTACAATGAGCAGTTCTTC
>TRBJ2-1|-|many|15|TRBV20-1
CSARGAAGQYNEQFF
TGCAGTGCTAGGGGCGCGGCGGGGCAGTACAATGAGCAGTTCTTC
>TRBJ2-2|-|many|16|TRBV27
CASSPSGHPNTGELFF
TGTGCCAGCAGTCCCTCAGGACATCCGAACACCGGGGAGCTGTTTTTT
>TRBJ1-1|-|-|11|TRBV2
CASIDRQKAFF
TGTGCCAGCATTGATCGGCAAAAAGCTTTCTTT